Below, 14 T cell receptor beta chains from the same sample are listed, as sequenced in a study of T cell responses to AZD1222 COVID-19 vaccine. Only in-frame clones appear in the TCRdb table, and some are missing; sequencing was by immunoSEQ multiplex PCR. The sample yields 100,000 to 150,000 clones, around 89% seen once. Sequenced material: peripheral blood, taken 28 days after the second AZD1222 dose. The receptor set was obtained from an adult who received the AZD1222 COVID-19 vaccine.

This chain's CDR3 is CASGADENIQYF. The CDR3 DNA sequence: TGTGCCAGCGGGGCAGACGAGAACATTCAGTACTTC. This chain joins TRBV12-3 or TRBV12-4 and TRBJ2-4, with D possibly matching TRBD1 (5 bases). The CDR3 is 12 amino acids. The V end was cut by 8 bases, the J end by 7 bases, with 12 bases between.

This clone was recorded once. This rearrangement joins TRBV5-1 to TRBJ1-1; D is perhaps TRBD1 (5 bases). Trimming stripped 2 bases from V and 1 base from J, with 6 bases between. The CDR3 spans 13 residues. Germline CDR1 SGHRS, CDR2 YFSETQ. DNA for the CDR3: TGCGCCAGCAGCTTAGGGGAGAACACTGAAGCTTTCTTT. This sequence encodes CASSLGENTEAFF.

V usage is TRBV4-1 and J usage is TRBJ2-7; 7 bases are shared with TRBD2. Trimming at V came to 4 bases and at J to 3 bases, leaving 9 bases not matched to a gene. There are 15 residues in the CDR3. The V gene's germline CDR1 is MGHRA and CDR2 YSYEKL. This chain's CDR3 is CASSRLGGENYEQYF. CDR3 DNA: TGCGCCAGCAGCCGCTTGGGGGGGGAAAACTACGAGCAGTACTTC.

This chain connects TRBV11-1 to TRBJ2-1, with D uncertain. Germline V gene data show CDR1 as SGHAT and CDR2 as FQDESV (reference sequence). The V and J ends lost 3 bases and 9 bases respectively, with 9 bases between them. The CDR3 is made up of 12 amino acids. The CDR3 DNA is TGTGCCAGCAGCTTCTTCTTAGGTGAGCAGTTCTTC. This translates into CASSFFLGEQFF. The full variable domain, in which reference TRBV11-1 and TRBJ2-1 provide the parts outside the CDR3, is EAEVAQSPRYKITEKSQAVAFWCDPISGHATLYWYRQILGQGPELLVQFQDESVVDDSQLPKDRFSAERLKGVDSTLKIQPAELGDSAMYLCASSFFLGEQFFGPGTRLTVL.

The chain has TRBV27 and TRBJ1-3; D is possibly TRBD1 (5 bases). The CDR3 totals 14 residues. Trimming pared 2 bases from V and 6 bases from J, leaving 11 bases between. Per the germline V gene, CDR1 is MNHEY and CDR2 is SMNVEV (reference sequence). The CDR3, as DNA: TGTGCCAGCAGTTTAGTCGCAGGGTCAAACACCATATATTTT. Protein sequence: CASSLVAGSNTIYF.

This clone is medium-sized (0.01 to 0.1%) by share. The chain combines TRBV2 with TRBJ2-7; D gene unclear. From germline, CDR1 is SNHLY and CDR2 FYNNEI. The CDR3 totals 15 residues. Trimming pared 1 base from V and 7 bases from J, leaving 17 bases between. The CDR3 sequence is CASSEGSVLPGEQYF. CDR3 bases: TGTGCCAGCAGTGAAGGATCAGTCCTCCCCGGGGAGCAGTACTTC.

This clone was seen only a few times. V usage is TRBV20-1 and J usage is TRBJ1-2, with a possible D match to TRBD1 (5 bases). This CDR3 contains 11 residues. V gave up 0 bases and J gave up 7 bases, with 6 bases separating them. CDR1 and CDR2 from the germline V gene are DFQATT and SNEGSKA (reference sequence). CDR3 region: CSARDRVGYTF. The CDR3 nucleotides are TGCAGTGCTAGAGACAGGGTTGGCTACACCTTC.

The genes are TRBV10-3 and TRBJ2-7; a possible D gene is TRBD1 (5 bases). Trimming stripped 10 bases from V and 3 bases from J, with 19 bases between. Germline assignment: CDR1 ENHRY and CDR2 SYGVKD. The CDR3 runs 14 residues. The CDR3 protein is CATSKEGAVYEQYF. For the CDR3, the DNA is TGTGCCACCTCGAAGGAAGGGGCCGTCTACGAGCAGTACTTC.

The rearrangement links TRBV7-2 to TRBJ2-7; D is ambiguous. V was trimmed by 0 bases and J by 4 bases, leaving 7 bases between them. Germline V gene lookup returns CDR1 SGHTA and CDR2 FQGNSA. The CDR3 totals 13 residues. In nucleotides, the CDR3 is TGTGCCAGCAGCTTAGCAAAATTGTACGAGCAGTACTTC. Residues: CASSLAKLYEQYF.

The genes are TRBV18 and TRBJ1-6; maybe TRBD1 (5 bases). Germline CDR1 and CDR2: KGHSH and LQKENI. Trimming left V 3 bases short and J 0 bases short, with 15 bases between. CDR3 length equals 18 residues. The CDR3 spells CASSPAGPLRSYNSPLHF. The CDR3, as DNA: TGTGCCAGCTCACCGGCAGGGCCCCTTCGCTCCTATAATTCACCCCTCCACTTT.

The J gene is TRBJ2-5, the V gene TRBV11-3, with a possible D match to TRBD2 (6 bases). CDR1 and CDR2 (germline): SGHNT, YENEEA. This CDR3 contains 13 residues. Trimming removed 5 bases from V and 7 bases from J, with 14 bases in between. CDR3 amino acids: CASSPGFGGTQYF. CDR3 coding DNA: TGTGCCAGCAGCCCAGGTTTCGGGGGGACCCAGTACTTC.

The rearrangement joins TRBV15 to TRBJ2-7; possible D gene TRBD1, 6 bases. Trimming took 5 bases from V and 12 from J, leaving 17 bases between them. The CDR3 is made up of 12 amino acids. Looked up from germline, CDR1 is LNHNV and CDR2 is YYDKDF (reference sequence). The CDR3 sequence: CATSPHRTQGYF. For the CDR3, the DNA is TGTGCCACCAGCCCTCACAGAACACAGGGGTACTTC.

The V call is TRBV5-1, the J call TRBJ2-5, with 9 bases fitting TRBD2. This CDR3 is 14 amino acids long. Looked up from germline, CDR1 is SGHRS and CDR2 is YFSETQ. J gave up 2 bases and V 4 bases, and 3 bases lay outside the gene matches. CDR3 nucleotide sequence: TGCGCCAGCAGCCAAGCGGGGGGTCAAGAGACCCAGTACTTC. Amino acid sequence: CASSQAGGQETQYF.

Here the CDR3 reads CSVARGDNGYTF. The CDR3 DNA reads TGCAGCGTCGCGAGGGGGGACAATGGCTACACCTTC. The chain uses TRBV29-1 and TRBJ1-2, with a weak D call TRBD1 (6 bases). CDR3 length: 12 amino acids. The V gene's germline CDR1 is SQVTM and CDR2 ANQGSEA. V was clipped by 6 bases and J by 6 bases, with 14 bases between them.